The clone carrying this TCR beta chain was seen a handful of times. Amplification yielded TCR beta CDR3 regions, with RNA transcripts as the source. A set of HTBI primers served as the primers for a first-round RT-PCR of the TCR CDR3. TCRdb analysed the multiplex PCR reads with MiXCR anew, one entry per CDR3 protein. The sample holds about 420,000 distinct CDR3 sequences; less than 20% are singletons and the top ten take around 14%. Patients aged 18 to 65 had newly diagnosed hyperthyroidism that had lasted under 2 months. These data are taken from a study of T cells in Graves' hyperthyroidism and ophthalmopathy. About the research overall: Peripheral blood was obtained at initial diagnosis, preceding any treatment.

The V gene's germline CDR1 is MNHNS and CDR2 SASEGT. V lost 9 bases and J 0 bases, leaving 6 bases between the germline ends. The CDR3 is made up of 13 amino acids. Sequencing was carried out using blood. This chain uses TRBV6-1 with TRBJ1-6; D is ambiguous. The sequence was obtained from a young woman with Graves' hyperthyroidism. CDR3 protein: CASESSYNSPLHF. CDR3 sequence (DNA): TGTGCCAGTGAAAGCTCCTATAATTCACCCCTCCACTTT.